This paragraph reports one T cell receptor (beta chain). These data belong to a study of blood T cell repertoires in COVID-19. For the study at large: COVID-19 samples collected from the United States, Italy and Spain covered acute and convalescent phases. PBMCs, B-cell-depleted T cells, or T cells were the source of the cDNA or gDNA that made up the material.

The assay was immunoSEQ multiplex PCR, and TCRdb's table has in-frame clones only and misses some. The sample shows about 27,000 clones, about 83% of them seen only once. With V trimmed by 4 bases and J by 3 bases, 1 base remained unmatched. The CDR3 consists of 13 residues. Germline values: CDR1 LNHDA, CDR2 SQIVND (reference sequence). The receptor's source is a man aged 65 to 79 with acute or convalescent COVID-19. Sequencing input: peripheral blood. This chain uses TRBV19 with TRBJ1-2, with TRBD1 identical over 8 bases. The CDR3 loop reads CASSTTGDYGYTF. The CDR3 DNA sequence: TGTGCCAGTAGTACGACAGGGGACTATGGCTACACCTTC. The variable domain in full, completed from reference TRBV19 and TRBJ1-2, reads DGGITQSPKYLFRKEGQNVTLSCEQNLNHDAMYWYRQDPGQGLRLIYYSQIVNDFQKGDIAEGYSVSREKKESFPLTVTSAQKNPTAFYLCASSTTGDYGYTFGSGTRLTVV.